The TCR beta chain described here comes from a study of OX40 agonist ivuxolimab in advanced cancers. Germline V lookup: CDR1 SGHTA, CDR2 FQGNSA. This CDR3 contains 15 residues. The germline V and J ends were trimmed by 0 bases and 2 bases, with 10 bases remaining between them. Sequenced by immunoSEQ multiplex PCR; TCRdb stores in-frame clones only, minus some. The data hold roughly 89,000 clones, with around 84% observed a single time. The TCR comes from an adult with an advanced solid tumor such as melanoma, head and neck, liver or kidney cancer. This chain connects TRBV7-2 to TRBJ2-5, with a tentative D call TRBD1 (5 bases). The material was CD4+ or CD8+ T cells sorted from blood, obtained in a trial of the OX40 agonist ivuxolimab. The CDR3 DNA reads TGTGCCAGCAGCTTAGCGGGGCTAACACAAGAGACCCAGTACTTC. The encoded protein is CASSLAGLTQETQYF.